The clone carrying this T cell receptor beta chain came up once. The CDR3 extends over 16 amino acids. Germline assignment: CDR1 SQVTM and CDR2 ANQGSEA. V trimming: 6 bases; J trimming: 0 bases; junction bases outside the gene matches: 5. This entry is derived from a study of blood T cell repertoires in COVID-19. Study-wide context: Researchers got acute and convalescent COVID-19 samples from the United States, Italy and Spain. T cells, B-cell-depleted T cells, or PBMCs supplied cDNA or gDNA.

As originally analysed: By means of reference gene primer amplification, nucleated cell counts were estimated. This table comes from immunoSEQ multiplex PCR, and its TCRdb copy is limited to in-frame clones, with some not included. V and J calls and clone size are copied from that table; D and trimming were computed from the DNA. The sample has under 45,000 clones, 87% seen once. The sequence was obtained from a woman older than 75 in a cohort sampled during active or convalescent COVID-19. The material sequenced was peripheral blood. V and J are TRBV29-1 and TRBJ2-3; 14 bases match TRBD2. CDR3 protein: CSVLGTSGSSTDTQYF. The CDR3 DNA sequence: TGCAGCGTCCTAGGGACTAGCGGGAGTAGCACAGATACGCAGTATTTT.